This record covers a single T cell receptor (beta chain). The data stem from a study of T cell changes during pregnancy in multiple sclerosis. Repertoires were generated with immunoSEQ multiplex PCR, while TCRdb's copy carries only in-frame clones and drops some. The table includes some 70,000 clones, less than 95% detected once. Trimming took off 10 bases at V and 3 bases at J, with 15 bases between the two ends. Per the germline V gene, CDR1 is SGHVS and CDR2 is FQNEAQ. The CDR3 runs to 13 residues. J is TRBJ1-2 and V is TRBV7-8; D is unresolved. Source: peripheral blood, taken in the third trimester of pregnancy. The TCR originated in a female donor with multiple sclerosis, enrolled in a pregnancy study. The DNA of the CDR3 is TGTGCCACATCGCGGGAAAGAGACTATGGCTACACCTTC. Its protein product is CATSRERDYGYTF.